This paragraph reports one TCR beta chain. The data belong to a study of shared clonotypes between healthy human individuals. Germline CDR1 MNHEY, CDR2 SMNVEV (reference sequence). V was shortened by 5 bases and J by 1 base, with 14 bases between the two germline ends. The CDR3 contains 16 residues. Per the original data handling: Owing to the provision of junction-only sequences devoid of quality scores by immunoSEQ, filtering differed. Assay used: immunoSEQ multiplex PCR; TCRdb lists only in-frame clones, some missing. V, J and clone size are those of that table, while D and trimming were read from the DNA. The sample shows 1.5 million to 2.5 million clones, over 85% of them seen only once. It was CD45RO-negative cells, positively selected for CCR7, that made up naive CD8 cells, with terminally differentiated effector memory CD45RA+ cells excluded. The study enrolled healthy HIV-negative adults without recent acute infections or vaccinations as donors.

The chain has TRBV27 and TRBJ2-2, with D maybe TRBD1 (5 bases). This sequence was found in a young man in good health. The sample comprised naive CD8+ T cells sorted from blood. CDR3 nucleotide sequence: TGTGCCAGCAGTCCCGTGGGGCTCGAGAACACCGGGGAGCTGTTTTTT. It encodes CASSPVGLENTGELFF.